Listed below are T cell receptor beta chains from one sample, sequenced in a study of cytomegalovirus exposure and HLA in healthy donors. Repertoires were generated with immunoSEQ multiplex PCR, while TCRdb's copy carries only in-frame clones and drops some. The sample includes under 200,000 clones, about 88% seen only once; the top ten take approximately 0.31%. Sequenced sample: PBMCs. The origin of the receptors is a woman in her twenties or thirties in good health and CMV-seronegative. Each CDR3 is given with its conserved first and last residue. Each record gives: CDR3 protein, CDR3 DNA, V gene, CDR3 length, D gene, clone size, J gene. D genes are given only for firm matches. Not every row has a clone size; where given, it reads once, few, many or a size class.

CASSAGTGYGEQYF TGCGCCAGCAGCGCCGGGACAGGGTACGGCGAGCAGTACTTC TRBV10-1 14 TRBD1 NA TRBJ2-7
CAWQLAFQETQYF TGTGCCTGGCAACTAGCGTTCCAAGAGACCCAGTACTTC TRBV30 13 TRBD2 NA TRBJ2-5
CASSSVTAGAYNEQFF TGTGCCAGCAGTTCGGTTACCGCGGGAGCCTACAATGAGCAGTTCTTC TRBV28 16 TRBD2 NA TRBJ2-1
CASSTLAGEDTQYF TGTGCCAGCAGTACCCTAGCGGGAGAAGATACGCAGTATTTT TRBV27 14 TRBD2 NA TRBJ2-3
CASSRPGTIYNEQFF TGTGCCAGCAGCCGCCCCGGGACTATCTACAATGAGCAGTTCTTC TRBV4-2 15 TRBD2 NA TRBJ2-1
CASSSGTSVVNEQFF TGCGCCAGCAGCTCAGGGACTAGCGTAGTCAATGAGCAGTTCTTC TRBV5-1 15 TRBD2 NA TRBJ2-1
CASSLSGTYEQYF TGTGCCAGCAGCTTGTCCGGGACCTACGAGCAGTACTTC TRBV5-8 13 NA NA TRBJ2-7
CAWSVRGTDTQYF TGTGCCTGGAGTGTTAGGGGTACAGATACGCAGTATTTT TRBV30 13 NA NA TRBJ2-3
CASSPPGLADHYEQYF TGTGCCAGCAGTCCCCCGGGACTAGCGGATCACTACGAGCAGTACTTC TRBV28 16 TRBD2 few TRBJ2-7
CASRYLGQHSGANVLTF TGTGCCAGTAGGTATCTTGGACAGCACTCTGGGGCCAACGTCCTGACTTTC TRBV19 17 NA NA TRBJ2-6
CASSLAGTVYEQYF TGTGCCAGCAGCTTGGCCGGGACAGTATACGAGCAGTACTTC TRBV5-6 14 TRBD1 NA TRBJ2-7
CSVWDRGGGLTDTQYF TGCAGCGTTTGGGACAGGGGTGGGGGTCTTACAGATACGCAGTATTTT TRBV29-1 16 TRBD1 NA TRBJ2-3
CASRNRGSGELFF TGTGCCAGCAGGAATCGGGGGTCCGGGGAGCTGTTTTTT TRBV11-3 13 NA NA TRBJ2-2
CASSLAAGEAFF TGTGCCAGCAGCTTAGCCGCAGGGGAAGCTTTCTTT TRBV7-9 12 NA NA TRBJ1-1
CASRLNLAVLYEQYF TGTGCCAGCAGATTAAACCTAGCGGTATTATACGAGCAGTACTTC TRBV6-1 15 TRBD2 NA TRBJ2-7
CASSLDRARRWSYEQYF TGTGCCAGCAGCTTAGATCGGGCCCGGAGGTGGTCCTACGAGCAGTACTTC TRBV11-2 17 NA NA TRBJ2-7
CASSATGGTEAFF TGTGCCAGCAGCGCGACGGGGGGGACTGAAGCTTTCTTT TRBV9 13 NA NA TRBJ1-1
CASSRLAGSETQYF TGTGCCAGCAGTCGACTAGCGGGATCAGAGACCCAGTACTTC TRBV6-1 14 TRBD2 NA TRBJ2-5
CASSRQDLTDTQYF TGTGCCAGCAGCAGACAGGACCTCACAGATACGCAGTATTTT TRBV9 14 NA NA TRBJ2-3
CASSLGLAHYNEQFF TGTGCCAGCAGCCTCGGACTAGCCCATTACAATGAGCAGTTCTTC TRBV14 15 TRBD2 NA TRBJ2-1
CASGDLPGLAGTDTQYF TGTGCCAGCGGCGACCTCCCTGGGTTAGCGGGCACAGATACGCAGTATTTT TRBV27 17 NA NA TRBJ2-3
CASSLELTTDTQYF TGTGCCAGCAGCTTAGAACTCACCACAGATACGCAGTATTTT TRBV13 14 NA NA TRBJ2-3
CASSSGARRNEQFF TGTGCCAGCAGCTCAGGGGCCAGGCGGAATGAGCAGTTCTTC TRBV5-6 14 NA NA TRBJ2-1
CASKFSGGIVTQYF TGTGCCAGCAAATTTAGCGGGGGGATTGTGACCCAGTACTTC TRBV27 14 TRBD2 NA TRBJ2-5
CASSSPSGTNTGELFF TGTGCCAGCAGCTCACCTAGCGGGACAAACACCGGGGAGCTGTTTTTT TRBV11-3 16 TRBD2 NA TRBJ2-2
CASSALRGPSYPF TGTGCCAGCAGTGCCCTCAGGGGTCCCAGCTACCCCTTC TRBV6-1 13 NA NA TRBJ1-2
CASSAGLAAPYEQYF TGTGCCAGCAGCGCCGGACTAGCAGCCCCCTACGAGCAGTACTTC TRBV7-9 15 TRBD2 NA TRBJ2-7
CASSSQLAGVTNTGELFF TGTGCCAGCAGCTCACAACTAGCGGGAGTAACGAACACCGGGGAGCTGTTTTTT TRBV4-2 18 TRBD2 NA TRBJ2-2
CASSKDGGAYNSPLHF TGTGCCAGCAGCAAAGACGGGGGGGCCTATAATTCACCCCTCCACTTT TRBV21-1 16 NA NA TRBJ1-6
CASSPLGANVLTF TGTGCCAGCAGCCCCTTGGGGGCCAACGTCCTGACTTTC TRBV14 13 NA NA TRBJ2-6
CASTMTQGNYGYTF TGTGCCAGCACCATGACACAGGGTAACTATGGCTACACCTTC TRBV7-8 14 NA NA TRBJ1-2
CASSFGGPGEQYF TGCGCCAGCAGCTTTGGAGGGCCCGGCGAGCAGTACTTC TRBV5-1 13 NA NA TRBJ2-7
CASRGTDNYGYTF TGTGCCAGCAGGGGTACAGATAACTATGGCTACACCTTC TRBV28 13 NA NA TRBJ1-2
CSVQQGFNQPQHF TGCAGCGTTCAACAGGGGTTCAATCAGCCCCAGCATTTT TRBV29-1 13 TRBD1 NA TRBJ1-5
CASRGTATNEKLFF TGCGCCAGCAGGGGGACTGCAACTAATGAAAAACTGTTTTTT TRBV10-2 14 NA NA TRBJ1-4
CASSFNRGRDTEAFF TGTGCCAGCAGCTTCAACAGGGGAAGGGACACTGAAGCTTTCTTT TRBV5-4 15 TRBD1 NA TRBJ1-1
CASSHGSGDTDTQYF TGTGCCAGTAGTCACGGTAGCGGGGACACAGATACGCAGTATTTT TRBV19 15 TRBD2 NA TRBJ2-3
CASSRGALEGDTQYF TGTGCCAGCAGTCGCGGGGCCCTAGAGGGAGATACGCAGTATTTT TRBV28 15 NA NA TRBJ2-3
CATSRDRGGPGANVLTF TGTGCCACCAGCAGAGATCGGGGGGGCCCTGGGGCCAACGTCCTGACTTTC TRBV15 17 TRBD2 NA TRBJ2-6
CARSDSSYYEQYF TGTGCCAGATCGGACAGTTCTTACTACGAGCAGTACTTC TRBV6-5 13 NA NA TRBJ2-7
CASSLVEGGAYYSGANVLTF TGTGCCAGCAGCTTAGTGGAGGGGGGGGCCTACTACTCTGGGGCCAACGTCCTGACTTTC TRBV7-6 20 NA once TRBJ2-6
CASGFRLAGVGEQYF TGTGCCAGCGGATTCCGCCTAGCGGGAGTCGGCGAGCAGTACTTC TRBV27 15 TRBD2 NA TRBJ2-7
CASSLVAAGGPTDTQYF TGTGCCAGCAGCTTAGTTGCAGCGGGGGGGCCCACAGATACGCAGTATTTT TRBV7-9 17 TRBD2 NA TRBJ2-3
CASSKVTSGSYEQYF TGTGCCAGCAGCAAAGTGACTAGCGGTTCCTACGAGCAGTACTTC TRBV21-1 15 NA NA TRBJ2-7
CASRPMGQLNTEAFF TGTGCCAGTAGACCCATGGGACAGTTGAACACTGAAGCTTTCTTT TRBV19 15 TRBD1 NA TRBJ1-1
CASSPGTGRIAFF TGTGCCAGCAGCCCCGGGACAGGGAGGATAGCTTTCTTT TRBV7-3 13 TRBD1 NA TRBJ1-1
CASSFIGAQETQYF TGTGCCAGCAGTTTTATAGGGGCGCAAGAGACCCAGTACTTC TRBV27 14 NA NA TRBJ2-5
CASSLDRPTDTQYF TGTGCCAGCAGCTTGGACAGACCCACAGATACGCAGTATTTT TRBV5-8 14 NA few TRBJ2-3